These T cell receptor beta chains were read from a single sample in a study of T cell clones after liver transplantation. Profiled with immunoSEQ multiplex PCR; TCRdb holds only in-frame clones, not every one. The data hold around 110,000 clones, with about nine tenths observed a single time. The sample in question was CD4+ T cells from blood, obtained 12 months after liver transplant. These receptors all come from a human patient who received a liver transplant. A share of the T cells may be of graft donor origin. Both conserved end residues are part of each CDR3. Fields, in order: V gene, CDR3 protein.

TRBV5-1	CASSLLGQGAEKLFF
TRBV2	CASKVYQETQYF
TRBV20-1	CSARFVEKLFF
TRBV27	CASSLQVGPDEAFF
TRBV30	CAWRGAPTEAFF
TRBV29-1	CSVGLTGVDTEAFF
TRBV27	CASSERQGVRHEQYF
TRBV20-1	CSAKGYTEAFF
TRBV6-5	CASSYLRGGSEAFF
TRBV19	CASSPKRELDTQYF
TRBV28	CASRTMIASPGRGIPSHPYEQYF
TRBV11-2	CASSLGSFRGETQYF
TRBV5-1	CASSSDGAISYEQYF
TRBV6-1	CASSEQTSVEQFF
TRBV6-6	CASNHRGPNEKLFF
TRBV5-6	CASSRTGAATYEQYF
TRBV5-1	CAGSLGGSMDIQYF
TRBV28	CASSLRFSGNTIYF
TRBV29-1	CSPRGGVTPYEQYF
TRBV7-7	CASSLGRQSTDTQYF
TRBV29-1	CSVGTAIYNEQFF
TRBV7-2	CASSLGKPSVNEQFF
TRBV19	CASSIGTRTGNTIYF
TRBV6-1	CASSDTENSPLHF
TRBV18	CASSQASGRADTQYF
TRBV7-3	CASSSLAGTHNEQFF
TRBV27	CASSLKPLAGGPDTQYF
TRBV20-1	CSARGYNEQFF
TRBV6-6	CASSIRGRGYEQYF
TRBV2	CASRGLAGGTGELFF
TRBV27	CASSLLSGRRSYEQYF